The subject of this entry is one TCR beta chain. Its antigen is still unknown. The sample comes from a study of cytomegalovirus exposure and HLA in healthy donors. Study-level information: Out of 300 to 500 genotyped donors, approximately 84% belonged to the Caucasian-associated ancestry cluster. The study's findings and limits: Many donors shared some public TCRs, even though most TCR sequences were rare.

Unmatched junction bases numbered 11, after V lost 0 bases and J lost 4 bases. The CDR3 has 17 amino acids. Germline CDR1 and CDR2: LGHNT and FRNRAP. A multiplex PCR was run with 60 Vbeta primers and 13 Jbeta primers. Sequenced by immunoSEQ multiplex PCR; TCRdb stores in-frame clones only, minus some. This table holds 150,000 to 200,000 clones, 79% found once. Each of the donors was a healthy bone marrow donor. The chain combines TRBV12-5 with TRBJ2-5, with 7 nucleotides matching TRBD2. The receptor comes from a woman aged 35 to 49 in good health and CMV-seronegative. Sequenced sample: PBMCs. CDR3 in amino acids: CASGLVMQGGFGETQYF. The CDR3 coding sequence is TGTGCTAGTGGTTTGGTAATGCAGGGAGGGTTCGGAGAGACCCAGTACTTC.